These 9 T cell receptor beta chains came from one sample sequenced in a study of regulatory T cells in long-lasting Graves disease. Assembly of TCR beta libraries relied on iRepertoire HTBI primers together with Arm-PCR of CDR3 regions. TCRdb ran MiXCR on the multiplex PCR reads and lists one entry per CDR3 protein. Of roughly 400,000 distinct CDR3 sequences in the sample, about 15% were seen once. Sample time point: newly diagnosed GD, antithyroid drugs for less than 3 months. PBMC RNA was the source of the TCR library. This sample also belongs to another study, concerning T cells in Graves' hyperthyroidism and ophthalmopathy.

The material sequenced was peripheral blood mononuclear cells (PBMCs), taken at new diagnosis, from a patient treated with antithyroid drugs. These receptors were obtained from a woman between 40 and 55 years old with Graves disease.

With respect to this clonotype: This may be a read error: a much more frequent sequence differs by one nucleotide. The J gene is TRBJ2-1, the V gene TRBV20-1; D unresolved. CDR3 length: 13 residues. Germline CDR1 DFQATT, CDR2 SNEGSKA (reference sequence). CDR3 loop: CSASKRRHNEQSF. CDR3 in DNA: TGCAGTGCTAGCAAGAGGCGACACAATGAGCAGTCCTTC.

Regarding this clonotype: Given a much more abundant clone one base away, this may be a read error. This chain joins TRBV2 and TRBJ2-7; 10 positions match TRBD1. CDR3 length equals 17 residues. The V and J ends lost 6 bases and 3 bases, in that order; junction bases with no gene match: 14. Germline assignment: CDR1 SNHLY and CDR2 FYNNEI. CDR3 loop: CASSETLPGTGVYEQYF. The CDR3 nucleotides read TGTGCCAGCAGCGAGACCCTCCCGGGGACAGGGGTCTACGAGCAGTACTTC.

This clonotype appeared many times. The J gene is TRBJ2-1, the V gene TRBV27; 7 positions agree with TRBD2. This CDR3 has 16 amino acids. The germline gives CDR1 MNHEY, CDR2 SMNVEV (reference sequence). The V gene end was trimmed by 3 bases and the J gene end by 4 bases; junction bases not matched to a gene: 9. CDR3 nucleotide sequence: TGTGCCAGCAGTTTCGAATCTAGCGGAGGGTACAATGAGCAGTTCTTC. Translating it yields CASSFESSGGYNEQFF.

The chain carries TRBV7-2 and TRBJ1-4; D remains ambiguous. The CDR3 sequence is 14 residues long. The V gene lost 6 bases and the J gene lost 3 bases, with 11 bases spanning the gap. Germline V lookup: CDR1 SGHTA, CDR2 FQGNSA. The CDR3 bases are TGTGCCAGCAGTCTCCCGTGGGCTAATGAAAAACTGTTTTTT. This codes for CASSLPWANEKLFF.

This clonotype occurred many times. The chain has TRBV11-3 and TRBJ1-2, with a tentative D call TRBD1 (5 bases). The length of the CDR3 is 15 residues. Trimming removed 5 bases from V and 5 bases from J, with 18 bases in between. The germline V gene has CDR1 SGHNT and CDR2 YENEEA. The CDR3 region has the DNA TGTGCCAGCAGCGGCCGAGGTCCGGCAGGGTATGGCTACACCTTC. Its translation: CASSGRGPAGYGYTF.

This clonotype was recorded a few times. The chain has TRBV10-2 and TRBJ2-7, with D perhaps TRBD2 (6 bases). The CDR3 length is 16 residues. The germline V gene has CDR1 WSHSY and CDR2 SAAADI. V gave up 1 base and J gave up 0 bases, with 13 bases separating them. CDR3: CASSEFGGGVSYEQYF. Written as DNA, the CDR3 is TGCGCCAGCAGTGAGTTTGGCGGAGGGGTCTCCTACGAGCAGTACTTC.

This clonotype was counted between two and nine times. This may be a read error, as it is one base from a much larger clone. The chain employs TRBV11-2 and TRBJ2-3; unclear D gene. CDR1 is SGHAT, CDR2 FQNNGV, per germline. This CDR3 has 12 residues. With 5 bases removed from V and 5 bases from J, the gap between germline ends came to 8 bases. The CDR3 reads CASSRVIDTQYF. DNA of the CDR3: TGTGCCAGCAGCCGGGTCATAGATACGCAGTATTTT.

At least ten counts were recorded for this clonotype. The J gene is TRBJ2-1, the V gene TRBV7-6; 12 nucleotides line up with TRBD2. V shed 5 bases, J shed 10 bases, and the junction held 6 bases outside the gene matches. The CDR3 runs 14 residues. CDR1 is SGHVS, CDR2 FNYEAQ, per germline. The CDR3 region is CASSTGLAGREQFF. CDR3 DNA sequence: TGTGCCAGCAGCACCGGACTAGCGGGAAGGGAGCAGTTCTTC.

This chain links TRBV28 with TRBJ2-7; unclear D gene. V lost 6 bases and J 4 bases, leaving 13 bases between the germline ends. This CDR3 comprises 13 residues. Per the germline V gene, CDR1 is MDHEN and CDR2 is SYDVKM. DNA of the CDR3: TGTGCCAGCAGCCCAGAGACATCTTACGAGCAGTACTTC. Translation: CASSPETSYEQYF.